This T cell receptor beta chain was sequenced in a study of blood T cell repertoires in COVID-19. Sequencing used immunoSEQ multiplex PCR; TCRdb keeps in-frame clones, though not all of them. The sample holds roughly 140,000 clones, roughly 90% seen once. Material: peripheral blood. This TCR derives from a human donor in a cohort sampled during active COVID-19.

The CDR3 region has the DNA TGTGCCAGCAGTGAAATCGGGGGAATCCAAGAGACCCAGTACTTC. The encoded protein is CASSEIGGIQETQYF. The chain links TRBV6-1 to TRBJ2-5; D possibly corresponds to TRBD2 (6 bases). CDR3 length: 15 residues. The germline CDR1 and CDR2 sequences are MNHNS and SASEGT. Trimming cost V 2 bases and J 1 base, with 11 bases left between them.